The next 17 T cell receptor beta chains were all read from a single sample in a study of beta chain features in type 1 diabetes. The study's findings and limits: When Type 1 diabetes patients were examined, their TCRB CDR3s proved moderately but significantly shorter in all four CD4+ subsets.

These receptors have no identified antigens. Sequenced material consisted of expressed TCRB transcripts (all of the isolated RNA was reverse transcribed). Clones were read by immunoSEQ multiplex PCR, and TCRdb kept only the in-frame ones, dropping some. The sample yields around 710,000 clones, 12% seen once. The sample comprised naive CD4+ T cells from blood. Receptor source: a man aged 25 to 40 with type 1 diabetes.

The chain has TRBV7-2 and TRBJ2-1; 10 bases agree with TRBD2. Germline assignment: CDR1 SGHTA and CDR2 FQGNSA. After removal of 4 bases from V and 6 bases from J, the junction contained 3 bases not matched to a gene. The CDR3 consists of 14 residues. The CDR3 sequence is CASSYWTSGNEQFF. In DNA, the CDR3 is TGTGCCAGCAGCTACTGGACTAGCGGCAATGAGCAGTTCTTC.

The CDR3 region is CATSRDRSYNEQFF. CDR3 coding DNA: TGTGCCACCAGCAGAGATCGAAGCTACAATGAGCAGTTCTTC. The rearrangement joins TRBV15 to TRBJ2-1, with D hard to call. CDR1 is LNHNV and CDR2 is YYDKDF in the germline V gene (reference sequence). V lost 0 bases and J 3 bases, leaving 6 bases between the germline ends. The CDR3 spans 14 residues. The full variable domain, completed using reference TRBV15 and TRBJ2-1, is DAMVIQNPRYQVTQFGKPVTLSCSQTLNHNVMYWYQQKSSQAPKLLFHYYDKDFNNEADTPDNFQSRRPNTSFCFLDIRSPGLGDTAMYLCATSRDRSYNEQFFGPGTRLTVL.

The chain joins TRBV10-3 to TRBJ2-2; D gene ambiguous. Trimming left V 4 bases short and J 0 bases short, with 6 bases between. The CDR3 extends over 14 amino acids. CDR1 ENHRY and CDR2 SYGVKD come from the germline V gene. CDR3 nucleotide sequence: TGTGCCATCAGTGTGTCCCCGAACACCGGGGAGCTGTTTTTT. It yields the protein CAISVSPNTGELFF.

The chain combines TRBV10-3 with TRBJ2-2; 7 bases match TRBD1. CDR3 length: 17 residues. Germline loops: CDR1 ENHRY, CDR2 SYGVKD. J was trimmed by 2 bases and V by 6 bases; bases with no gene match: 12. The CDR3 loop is CAIRTGRDSSNTGELFF. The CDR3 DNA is TGTGCCATCAGAACCGGTAGGGACAGCTCTAACACCGGGGAGCTGTTTTTT.

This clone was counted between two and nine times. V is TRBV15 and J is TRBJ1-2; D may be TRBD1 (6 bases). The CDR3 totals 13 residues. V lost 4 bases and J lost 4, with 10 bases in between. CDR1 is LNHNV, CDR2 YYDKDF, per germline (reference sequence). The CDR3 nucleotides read TGTGCCACCAGCATCACAGGGTCCTATGGCTACACCTTC. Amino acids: CATSITGSYGYTF.

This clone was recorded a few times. DNA of the CDR3: TGTGCCAGCAGCCCGATGGGACAGGGGGCCGGCTACACCTTC. Its protein product is CASSPMGQGAGYTF. The genes are TRBV28 and TRBJ1-2; TRBD1 aligns across 12 bases. Germline values: CDR1 MDHEN, CDR2 SYDVKM. The CDR3 length is 14 residues. Trimming cost V 6 bases and J 8 bases; bases outside gene matches: 7.

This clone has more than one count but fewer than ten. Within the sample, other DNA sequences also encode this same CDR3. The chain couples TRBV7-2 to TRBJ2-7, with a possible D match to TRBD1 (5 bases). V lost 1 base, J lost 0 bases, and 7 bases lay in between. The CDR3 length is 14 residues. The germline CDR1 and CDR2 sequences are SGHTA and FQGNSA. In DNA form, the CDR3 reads TGTGCCAGCAGCTTAGACAGGAGCTCCTACGAGCAGTACTTC. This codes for CASSLDRSSYEQYF.

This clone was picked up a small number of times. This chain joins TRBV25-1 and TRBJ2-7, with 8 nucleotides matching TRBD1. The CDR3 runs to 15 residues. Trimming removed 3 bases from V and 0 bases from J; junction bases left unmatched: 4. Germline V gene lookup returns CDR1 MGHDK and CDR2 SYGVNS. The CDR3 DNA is TGTGCCAGCAGTGATGGGACAGGTGTCTCCTACGAGCAGTACTTC. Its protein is CASSDGTGVSYEQYF.

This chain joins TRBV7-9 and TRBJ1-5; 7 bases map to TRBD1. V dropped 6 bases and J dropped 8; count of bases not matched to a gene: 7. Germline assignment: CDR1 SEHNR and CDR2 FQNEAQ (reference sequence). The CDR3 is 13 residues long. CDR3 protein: CASSGDSGEPQHF. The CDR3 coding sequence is TGTGCCAGCAGTGGGGACAGCGGGGAGCCCCAGCATTTT.

CDR3: CASKISGGSSYEQYF. CDR3 nucleotides: TGTGCCAGCAAGATTAGCGGGGGGAGCTCCTACGAGCAGTACTTC. V is TRBV6-5 and J is TRBJ2-7; TRBD2 agrees at 10 bases. CDR3 length equals 15 residues. J was trimmed by 0 bases and V by 7 bases; bases with no gene match: 6. Germline-derived CDR1 and CDR2 are MNHEY and SVGAGI.

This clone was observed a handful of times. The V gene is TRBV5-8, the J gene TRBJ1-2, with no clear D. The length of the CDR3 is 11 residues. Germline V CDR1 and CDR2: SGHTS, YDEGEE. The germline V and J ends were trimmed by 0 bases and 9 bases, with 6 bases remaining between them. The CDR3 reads CASSLVVSYTF. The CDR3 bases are TGTGCCAGCAGCTTGGTCGTGAGCTACACCTTC.

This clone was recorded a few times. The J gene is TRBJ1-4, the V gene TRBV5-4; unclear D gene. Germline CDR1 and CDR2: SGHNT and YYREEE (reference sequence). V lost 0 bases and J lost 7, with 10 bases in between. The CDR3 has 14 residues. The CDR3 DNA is TGTGCCAGCAGCTTGGAGGGATGGGGTGAAAAACTGTTTTTT. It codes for CASSLEGWGEKLFF.

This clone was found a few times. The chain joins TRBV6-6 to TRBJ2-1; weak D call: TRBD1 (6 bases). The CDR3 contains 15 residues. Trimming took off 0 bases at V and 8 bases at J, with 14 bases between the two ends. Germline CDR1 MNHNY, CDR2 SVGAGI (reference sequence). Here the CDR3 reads CASSYSRDPGDEQFF. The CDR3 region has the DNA TGTGCCAGCAGTTACTCCCGGGACCCAGGGGATGAGCAGTTCTTC.

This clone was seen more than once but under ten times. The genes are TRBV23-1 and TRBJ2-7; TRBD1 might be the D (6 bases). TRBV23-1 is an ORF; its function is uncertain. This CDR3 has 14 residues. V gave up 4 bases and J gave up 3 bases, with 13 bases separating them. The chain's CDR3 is CASSLNREHYEQYF. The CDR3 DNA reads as TGCGCCAGCAGTCTTAACAGGGAGCACTACGAGCAGTACTTC.

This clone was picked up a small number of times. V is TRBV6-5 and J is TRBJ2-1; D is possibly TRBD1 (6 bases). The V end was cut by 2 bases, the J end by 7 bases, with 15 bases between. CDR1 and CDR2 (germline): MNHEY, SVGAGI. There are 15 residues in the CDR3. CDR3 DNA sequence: TGTGCCAGCAGTTACGAGGGGCAGGGGAGAAATGAGCAGTTCTTC. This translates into CASSYEGQGRNEQFF.

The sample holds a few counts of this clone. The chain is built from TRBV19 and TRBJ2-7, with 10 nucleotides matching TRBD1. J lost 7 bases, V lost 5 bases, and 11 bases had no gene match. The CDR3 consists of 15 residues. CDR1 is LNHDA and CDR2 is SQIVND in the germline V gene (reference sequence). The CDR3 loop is CASSEVWDRGVEQYF. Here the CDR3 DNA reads TGTGCCAGTAGTGAGGTGTGGGACAGGGGAGTTGAGCAGTACTTC.

The CDR3 region is CASSQGTERNYGYTF. CDR3 coding DNA: TGCGCCAGCAGCCAAGGGACAGAGCGGAACTATGGCTACACCTTC. This chain links TRBV4-3 with TRBJ1-2, with D maybe TRBD1 (6 bases). Germline values: CDR1 LGHNA, CDR2 YSLEER. The CDR3 spans 15 residues. V was pared by 1 base and J by 2 bases, with 11 bases between.